This TCR beta chain emerged from a study of T-cell memory formation after mild COVID-19. TCRdb reprocessed the 5' RACE reads via MiXCR and lists one record per CDR3 protein. This table has roughly 580,000 distinct CDR3 sequences, 15% to 20% appearing once. The CDR3 sequence is 14 residues long. The V gene's germline CDR1 is SGHRS and CDR2 YFSETQ. The V end lost 3 bases, the J end lost 9 bases, and 16 bases lay between the germline ends. V and J are TRBV5-1 and TRBJ2-1; D not resolved. This clonotype was sampled from an adult woman who had mild COVID-19 (a few samples of this study predate the infection). Cell type and time point are not known. Sequencing was carried out using PBMCs or a T cell subset sorted from them (not recorded which). CDR3 protein: CASSSMGFGVEQFF. The CDR3 bases are TGCGCCAGCAGCTCGATGGGTTTCGGCGTTGAGCAGTTCTTC.